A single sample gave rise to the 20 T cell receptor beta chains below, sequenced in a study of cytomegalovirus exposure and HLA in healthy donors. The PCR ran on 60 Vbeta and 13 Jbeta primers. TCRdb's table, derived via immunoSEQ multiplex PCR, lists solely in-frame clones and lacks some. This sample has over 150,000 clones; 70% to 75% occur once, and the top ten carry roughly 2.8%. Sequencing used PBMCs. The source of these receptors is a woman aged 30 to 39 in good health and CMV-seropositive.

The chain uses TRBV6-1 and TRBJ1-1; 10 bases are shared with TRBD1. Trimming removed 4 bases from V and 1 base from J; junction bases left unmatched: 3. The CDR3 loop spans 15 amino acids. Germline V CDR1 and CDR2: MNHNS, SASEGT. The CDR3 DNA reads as TGTGCCAGCAGTGGGTGGGACAGGGGGAACACTGAAGCTTTCTTT. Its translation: CASSGWDRGNTEAFF.

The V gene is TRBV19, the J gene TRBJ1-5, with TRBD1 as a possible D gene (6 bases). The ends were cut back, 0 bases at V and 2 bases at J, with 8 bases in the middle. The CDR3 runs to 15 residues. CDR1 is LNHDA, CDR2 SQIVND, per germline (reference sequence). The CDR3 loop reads CASSIDPGGNQPQHF. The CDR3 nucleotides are TGTGCCAGTAGTATAGATCCAGGGGGCAATCAGCCCCAGCATTTT.

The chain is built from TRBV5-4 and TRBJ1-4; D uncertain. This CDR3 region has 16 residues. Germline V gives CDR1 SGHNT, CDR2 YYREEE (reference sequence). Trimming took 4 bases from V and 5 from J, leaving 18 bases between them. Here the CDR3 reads CASSRKERGPNEKLFF. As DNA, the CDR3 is TGTGCCAGCAGCCGTAAGGAACGGGGTCCAAATGAAAAACTGTTTTTT.

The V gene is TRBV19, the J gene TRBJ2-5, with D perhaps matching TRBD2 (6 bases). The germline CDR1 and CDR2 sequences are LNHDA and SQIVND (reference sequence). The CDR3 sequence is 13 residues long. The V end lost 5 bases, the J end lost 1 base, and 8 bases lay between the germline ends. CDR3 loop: CASSPLAQETQYF. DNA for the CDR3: TGTGCCAGTAGTCCACTAGCCCAAGAGACCCAGTACTTC.

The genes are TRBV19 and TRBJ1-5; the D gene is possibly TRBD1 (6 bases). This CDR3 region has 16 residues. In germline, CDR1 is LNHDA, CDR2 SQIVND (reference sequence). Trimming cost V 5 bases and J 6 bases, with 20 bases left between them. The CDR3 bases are TGTGCCAGTAGTTCGCCCCAGGGGCGCGGGGGTCAGCCCCAGCATTTT. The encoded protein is CASSSPQGRGGQPQHF.

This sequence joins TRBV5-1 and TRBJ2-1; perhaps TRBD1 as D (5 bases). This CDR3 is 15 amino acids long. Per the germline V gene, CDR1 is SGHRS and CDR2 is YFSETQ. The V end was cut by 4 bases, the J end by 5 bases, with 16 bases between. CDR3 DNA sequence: TGCGCCAGCAGCCCCCCCAGGGTAACCGACAATGAGCAGTTCTTC. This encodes CASSPPRVTDNEQFF.

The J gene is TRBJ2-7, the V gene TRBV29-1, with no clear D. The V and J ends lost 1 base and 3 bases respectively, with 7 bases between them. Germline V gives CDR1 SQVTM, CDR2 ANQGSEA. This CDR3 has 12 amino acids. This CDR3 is CSVEAGSYEQYF. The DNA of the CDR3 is TGCAGCGTTGAAGCAGGAAGCTACGAGCAGTACTTC.

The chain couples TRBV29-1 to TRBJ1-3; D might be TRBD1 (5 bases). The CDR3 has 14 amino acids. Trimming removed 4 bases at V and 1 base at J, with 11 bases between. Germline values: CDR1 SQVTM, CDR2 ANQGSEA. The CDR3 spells CSVGLGTSGNTIYF. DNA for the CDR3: TGCAGCGTTGGTCTGGGGACTTCTGGAAACACCATATATTTT.

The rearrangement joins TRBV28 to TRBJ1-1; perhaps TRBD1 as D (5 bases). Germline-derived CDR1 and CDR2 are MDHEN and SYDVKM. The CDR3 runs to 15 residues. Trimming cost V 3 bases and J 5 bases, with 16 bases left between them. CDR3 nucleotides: TGTGCCAGCAGTTTTCCGCAGGGAATCGGGACTGAAGCTTTCTTT. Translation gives CASSFPQGIGTEAFF.

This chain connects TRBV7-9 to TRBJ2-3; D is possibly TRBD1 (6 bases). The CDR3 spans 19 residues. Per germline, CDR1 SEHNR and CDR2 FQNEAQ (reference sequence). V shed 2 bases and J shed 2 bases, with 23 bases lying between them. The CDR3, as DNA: TGTGCCAGCAGCTTATTAGTGGGGGCCACCCCTCCTAACACAGATACGCAGTATTTT. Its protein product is CASSLLVGATPPNTDTQYF.

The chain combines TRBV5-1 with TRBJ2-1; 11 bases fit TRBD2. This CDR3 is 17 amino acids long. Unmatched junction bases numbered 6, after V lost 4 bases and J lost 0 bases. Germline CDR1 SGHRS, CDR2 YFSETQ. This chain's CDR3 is CASSQTTSGNSYNEQFF. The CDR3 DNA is TGCGCCAGCAGCCAGACGACTAGCGGGAACTCCTACAATGAGCAGTTCTTC.

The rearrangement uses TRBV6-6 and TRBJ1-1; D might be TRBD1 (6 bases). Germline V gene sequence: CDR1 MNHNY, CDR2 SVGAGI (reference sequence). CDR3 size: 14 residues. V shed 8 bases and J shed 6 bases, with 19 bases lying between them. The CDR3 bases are TGTGCCAGCTCCCCTATTGGGGGCCTTTCTGAAGCTTTCTTT. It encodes CASSPIGGLSEAFF.

For the CDR3, the DNA is TGTGTCAGAAGCTTTCCCAGGGGGCCCTCTGGAAACACCATATATTTT. The encoded protein is CVRSFPRGPSGNTIYF. The V and J genes are TRBV7-5 and TRBJ1-3; whether TRBD1, the table's D call, matches the DNA was not checked. TRBV7-5 has pseudogene status. This CDR3 has 16 amino acids.

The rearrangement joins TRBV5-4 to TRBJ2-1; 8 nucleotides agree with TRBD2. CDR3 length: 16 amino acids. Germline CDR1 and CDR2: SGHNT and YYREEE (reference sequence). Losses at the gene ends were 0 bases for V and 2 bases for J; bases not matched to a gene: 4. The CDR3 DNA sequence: TGTGCCAGCAGCTTGGGCGCGGGGGGCACCTACAATGAGCAGTTCTTC. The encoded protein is CASSLGAGGTYNEQFF. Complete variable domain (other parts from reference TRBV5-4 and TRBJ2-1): ETGVTQSPTHLIKTRGQQVTLRCSSQSGHNTVSWYQQALGQGPQFIFQYYREEENGRGNFPPRFSGLQFPNYSSELNVNALELDDSALYLCASSLGAGGTYNEQFFGPGTRLTVL.

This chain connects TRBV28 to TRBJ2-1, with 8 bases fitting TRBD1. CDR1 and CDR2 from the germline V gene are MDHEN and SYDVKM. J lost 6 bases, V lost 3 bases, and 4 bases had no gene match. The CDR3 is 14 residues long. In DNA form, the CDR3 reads TGTGCCAGCAGTTTTCTCAGGGGGCCCAATGAGCAGTTCTTC. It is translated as CASSFLRGPNEQFF.

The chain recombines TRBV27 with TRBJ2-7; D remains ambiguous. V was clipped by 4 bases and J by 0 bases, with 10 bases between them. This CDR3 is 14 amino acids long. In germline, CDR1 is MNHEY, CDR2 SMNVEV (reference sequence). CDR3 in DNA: TGTGCCAGCAGTTCCCATGAGAGCTCCTACGAGCAGTACTTC. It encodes CASSSHESSYEQYF.

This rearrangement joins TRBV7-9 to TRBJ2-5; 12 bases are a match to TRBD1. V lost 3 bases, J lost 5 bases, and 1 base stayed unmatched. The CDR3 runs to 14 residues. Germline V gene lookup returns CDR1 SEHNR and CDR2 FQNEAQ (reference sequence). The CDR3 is CASSLGQGAETQYF. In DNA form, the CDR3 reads TGTGCCAGCAGCTTGGGACAGGGGGCGGAGACCCAGTACTTC.

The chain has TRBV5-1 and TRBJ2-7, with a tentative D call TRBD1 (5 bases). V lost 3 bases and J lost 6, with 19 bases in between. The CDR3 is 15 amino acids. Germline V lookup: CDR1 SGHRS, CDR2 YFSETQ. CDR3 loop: CASSSTTHQGSEQYF. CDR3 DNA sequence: TGCGCCAGCAGCTCAACAACTCATCAGGGTAGCGAGCAGTACTTC.

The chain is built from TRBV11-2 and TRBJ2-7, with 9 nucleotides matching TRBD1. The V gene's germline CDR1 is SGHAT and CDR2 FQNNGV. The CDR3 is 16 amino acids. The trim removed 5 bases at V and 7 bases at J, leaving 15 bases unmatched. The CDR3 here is CASSPRRQGVVSEQYF. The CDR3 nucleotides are TGTGCCAGCAGCCCGAGAAGACAGGGGGTAGTGAGTGAGCAGTACTTC.

The CDR3 region is CASSLLGTYEQYF. The CDR3 DNA is TGTGCCAGCAGTTTACTGGGCACCTACGAGCAGTACTTC. The chain recombines TRBV28 with TRBJ2-7; D gene uncertain. The CDR3 contains 13 residues. The germline gives CDR1 MDHEN, CDR2 SYDVKM. V was pared by 2 bases and J by 2 bases, with 7 bases between.